These 28 T cell receptor beta chains were sequenced from one sample in a study of CD8+CD57+ T cells in acquired aplastic anemia. Profiles of TCR beta VDJ and CDR3 were generated from a genomic DNA template. TCRdb independently ran MiXCR on the reads; one entry per CDR3 protein. The profile shows roughly 38,000 distinct CDR3 sequences, 75% to 85% of them singletons. The sequenced sample was sorted CD4+, CD8+, or CD8+CD57+ T cells (not recorded which) from PBMCs. Source of these receptors: a human donor in good health, serving as a control.

The chain carries TRBV2 and TRBJ1-5; the match to TRBD1 covers 8 bases. The CDR3 loop spans 13 amino acids. Germline V CDR1 and CDR2: SNHLY, FYNNEI. V shed 6 bases, J shed 11 bases, and the junction held 9 bases outside the gene matches. The CDR3 is CASRGQARGTQHF. CDR3 in DNA: TGTGCCAGCAGGGGACAGGCCAGAGGGACCCAGCATTTT.

The genes are TRBV19 and TRBJ1-2, with a tentative D call TRBD1 (6 bases). This CDR3 comprises 15 residues. Germline CDR1 and CDR2: LNHDA and SQIVND (reference sequence). The ends were cut back, 3 bases at V and 0 bases at J, with 11 bases in the middle. The CDR3 spells CASSMSGGSNYGYTF. As DNA, the CDR3 is TGTGCCAGTAGTATGTCGGGGGGCTCTAACTATGGCTACACCTTC.

This clonotype was observed a single time. The chain uses TRBV7-6 and TRBJ2-1; TRBD2 agrees at 7 bases. J lost 5 bases, V lost 3 bases, and 1 base had no gene match. Germline-derived CDR1 and CDR2 are SGHVS and FNYEAQ. The length of the CDR3 is 13 residues. The DNA of the CDR3 is TGTGCCAGCAGCTTGACTAGCAACAATGAGCAGTTCTTC. It specifies CASSLTSNNEQFF.

This clonotype was seen more than once but under ten times. V usage is TRBV15 and J usage is TRBJ1-5; TRBD1 might be the D (6 bases). CDR3 length equals 14 residues. Per the germline V gene, CDR1 is LNHNV and CDR2 is YYDKDF (reference sequence). Trimming pared 0 bases from V and 5 bases from J, leaving 8 bases between. The chain's CDR3 is CATSRERGYQPQHF. For the CDR3, the DNA is TGTGCCACCAGCAGAGAAAGGGGGTATCAGCCCCAGCATTTT.

This clonotype qualifies as medium-sized. The J gene is TRBJ1-2, the V gene TRBV19; 7 nucleotides match TRBD1. The CDR3 has 15 amino acids. V dropped 5 bases and J dropped 5; count of bases not matched to a gene: 11. Looked up from germline, CDR1 is LNHDA and CDR2 is SQIVND (reference sequence). CDR3 sequence reads: CASSGPGQRGYGYTF. For the CDR3, the DNA is TGTGCCAGTAGTGGGCCGGGACAGAGGGGGTATGGCTACACCTTC.

In regard to this clonotype: One end of the junction fails to match germline, which may point to a read error. The chain links TRBV5-5 to TRBJ2-7; 10 bases map to TRBD1. This CDR3 contains 15 residues. Germline CDR1 and CDR2: SGHKS and YYEKEE (reference sequence). This CDR3 reads CAGSLSRGQGVEQYF. In nucleotides, the CDR3 is TGTGCCGGCAGCCTGTCGAGAGGACAGGGGGTCGAGCAGTACTTC. Supplemented by reference TRBV5-5 and TRBJ2-7, the full variable domain reads DAGVTQSPTHLIKTRGQQVTLRCSPISGHKSVSWYQQVLGQGPQFIFQYYEKEERGRGNFPDRFSARQFPNYSSELNVNALLLGDSALYLCAGSLSRGQGVEQYFGPGTRLTVT.

This clonotype was seen only a few times. V and J are TRBV5-1 and TRBJ1-2; perhaps TRBD1 as D (5 bases). Germline V gives CDR1 SGHRS, CDR2 YFSETQ. The V and J ends lost 1 base and 6 bases respectively, with 13 bases between them. This CDR3 is built from 14 residues. CDR3 sequence reads: CASSLLVGTDGYTF. CDR3 in DNA: TGCGCCAGCAGCTTGCTGGTGGGGACGGATGGCTACACCTTC.

The chain employs TRBV10-3 and TRBJ2-3; 11 bases line up with TRBD2. J gave up 9 bases and V 6 bases, and 11 bases lay outside the gene matches. Germline values: CDR1 ENHRY, CDR2 SYGVKD. The CDR3 contains 15 residues. CDR3 residues: CAIRALAGGYGTQYF. CDR3 nucleotides: TGTGCCATCAGGGCGCTAGCGGGGGGATACGGAACGCAGTATTTT.

The rearrangement joins TRBV7-9 to TRBJ1-2; D gene unclear. The germline gives CDR1 SEHNR, CDR2 FQNEAQ (reference sequence). V lost 5 bases and J lost 2, with 9 bases in between. The CDR3 is 13 residues long. The CDR3 sequence is CASSPRRNYGYTF. DNA for the CDR3: TGTGCCAGCAGCCCTCGTAGAAACTATGGCTACACCTTC.

This clonotype was seen a handful of times. The chain combines TRBV2 with TRBJ2-5; D possibly corresponds to TRBD1 (5 bases). The germline CDR1 and CDR2 sequences are SNHLY and FYNNEI. The V end was cut by 6 bases, the J end by 4 bases, with 9 bases between. The CDR3 has 12 residues. This CDR3 reads CASRGQGETQYF. CDR3 coding DNA: TGTGCCAGCAGGGGGCAAGGAGAGACCCAGTACTTC.

This clonotype was detected only once. The V call is TRBV7-2, the J call TRBJ2-3; TRBD2 agrees at 8 bases. The ends lost 3 bases at V and 6 bases at J; junction bases unmatched: 5. Germline V gene data show CDR1 as SGHTA and CDR2 as FQGNSA. This CDR3 region has 14 residues. Written as DNA, the CDR3 is TGTGCCAGCAGCTTGGGGACTAGTCGGGATACGCAGTATTTT. Protein: CASSLGTSRDTQYF.

This clonotype was seen a single time. This rearrangement joins TRBV10-3 to TRBJ2-7, with D perhaps TRBD1 or TRBD2 (5 bases each). CDR1 and CDR2 from the germline V gene are ENHRY and SYGVKD. The CDR3 has 16 amino acids. V was clipped by 3 bases and J by 2 bases, with 17 bases between them. The CDR3 sequence is CAISDVQGDPPYEQYV. The CDR3 DNA sequence: TGTGCCATCAGTGATGTTCAGGGAGACCCGCCCTACGAGCAGTACGTC.

The CDR3 region is CATSREGGSGYEQYF. The CDR3 coding sequence is TGTGCCACCAGCAGAGAAGGTGGCAGTGGGTACGAGCAGTACTTC. The rearrangement joins TRBV15 to TRBJ2-7; D uncertain. The germline V and J ends were trimmed by 0 bases and 4 bases, with 13 bases remaining between them. The CDR3 extends over 15 amino acids. Germline V CDR1 and CDR2: LNHNV, YYDKDF (reference sequence). The whole variable domain, filled in from reference TRBV15 and TRBJ2-7, reads DAMVIQNPRYQVTQFGKPVTLSCSQTLNHNVMYWYQQKSSQAPKLLFHYYDKDFNNEADTPDNFQSRRPNTSFCFLDIRSPGLGDTAMYLCATSREGGSGYEQYFGPGTRLTVT.

By share of the sample, this clonotype is medium-sized. The chain couples TRBV20-1 to TRBJ2-1; unclear D gene. The CDR3 runs 16 residues. CDR1 and CDR2 from the germline V gene are DFQATT and SNEGSKA (reference sequence). V was cut by 3 bases and J by 0 bases, with 15 bases left in between. The CDR3 DNA reads TGCAGTGCTAGCCCCAAGGGCTCGGGCTCCTACAATGAGCAGTTCTTC. Its translation: CSASPKGSGSYNEQFF.

By sample share, this clonotype is medium-sized. The chain links TRBV4-3 to TRBJ2-5; 8 bases are a match to TRBD2. Trimming removed 4 bases from V and 4 bases from J; junction bases left unmatched: 8. The CDR3 covers 15 residues. Germline-derived CDR1 and CDR2 are LGHNA and YSLEER. The CDR3 loop reads CASSPGGAVRETQYF. CDR3 nucleotides: TGCGCCAGCAGCCCCGGGGGGGCAGTCCGAGAGACCCAGTACTTC.

The chain recombines TRBV29-1 with TRBJ1-1; TRBD1 aligns across 8 bases. J lost 0 bases, V lost 7 bases, and 10 bases had no gene match. Germline CDR1 SQVTM, CDR2 ANQGSEA. The CDR3 contains 15 residues. CDR3 nucleotide sequence: TGCAGCGCTTCGGCAGGGGGCACCATGAACACTGAAGCTTTCTTT. Amino acids: CSASAGGTMNTEAFF. Complete variable domain (other parts from reference TRBV29-1 and TRBJ1-1): SAVISQKPSRDICQRGTSLTIQCQVDSQVTMMFWYRQQPGQSLTLIATANQGSEATYESGFVIDKFPISRPNLTFSTLTVSNMSPEDSSIYLCSASAGGTMNTEAFFGQGTRLTVV.

J is TRBJ1-6 and V is TRBV7-9; TRBD1 is a possible D gene (5 bases). Trimming took 6 bases from V and 8 from J, leaving 11 bases between them. This CDR3 has 13 amino acids. Per germline, CDR1 SEHNR and CDR2 FQNEAQ (reference sequence). The CDR3 bases are TGTGCCAGCAGGGGACGAGGGGATTCACCCCTCCACTTT. This gives the protein CASRGRGDSPLHF.

The chain has TRBV2 and TRBJ2-7, with D maybe TRBD1 (5 bases). The CDR3 is 12 residues long. Trimming shortened V by 7 bases and J by 0 bases, and 7 bases separated the two germline ends. The V gene's germline CDR1 is SNHLY and CDR2 FYNNEI. The CDR3 DNA is TGTGCCAGCAAACAGGTCTCCTACGAGCAGTACTTC. This sequence encodes CASKQVSYEQYF.

The chain uses TRBV2 and TRBJ2-7; D perhaps matches TRBD2 (6 bases). The CDR3 length is 13 residues. From germline, CDR1 is SNHLY and CDR2 FYNNEI. Trimming removed 8 bases from V and 2 bases from J, with 13 bases in between. The CDR3 here is CASGRDSPYEQYF. CDR3 in DNA: TGTGCCAGCGGTCGGGACTCCCCCTACGAGCAGTACTTC.

This chain joins TRBV15 and TRBJ1-1; D might be TRBD1 (5 bases). The length of the CDR3 is 15 residues. V lost 5 bases, J lost 7 bases, and 20 bases lay in between. Germline values: CDR1 LNHNV, CDR2 YYDKDF (reference sequence). The CDR3 protein is CATSPAARGKIEAFF. In DNA, the CDR3 is TGTGCCACCAGCCCCGCAGCGAGGGGAAAAATTGAAGCTTTCTTT.

The chain uses TRBV12-3 or TRBV12-4 and TRBJ1-5; TRBD1 agrees at 10 bases. The V gene end was trimmed by 6 bases and the J gene end by 0 bases; junction bases not matched to a gene: 2. CDR3 length: 15 amino acids. The CDR3 sequence is CASRGQGYSNQPQHF. The CDR3 nucleotides are TGTGCCAGCAGGGGACAGGGGTATAGCAATCAGCCCCAGCATTTT.

This clonotype was counted between two and nine times. This chain links TRBV4-1 with TRBJ2-6; 10 nucleotides agree with TRBD1. CDR1 and CDR2 from the germline V gene are MGHRA and YSYEKL. Trimming removed 5 bases from V and 0 bases from J; junction bases left unmatched: 10. This CDR3 contains 19 residues. CDR3 loop: CASSAAPRTGGSGANVLTF. The CDR3 nucleotides read TGCGCCAGCAGCGCTGCCCCGAGGACAGGGGGCTCTGGGGCCAACGTCCTGACTTTC.

This chain uses TRBV19 with TRBJ1-2; no reliable D call. The ends were cut back, 2 bases at V and 2 bases at J, with 6 bases in the middle. From germline, CDR1 is LNHDA and CDR2 SQIVND (reference sequence). The CDR3 spans 13 residues. The CDR3 coding sequence is TGTGCCAGTAGTATAAGTCGGAACTATGGCTACACCTTC. The encoded protein is CASSISRNYGYTF.

On this clonotype: Germline is not matched at one junction end, which may reflect a read error. The CDR3 DNA reads TGTAGCGTTGCAGGGGTGGGAGAAAAACTGTTTTTT. Translation gives CSVAGVGEKLFF. The rearrangement links TRBV29-1 to TRBJ1-4; D may be TRBD1 (6 bases). The CDR3 is 12 residues long. Germline CDR1 and CDR2: SQVTM and ANQGSEA.

This chain links TRBV15 with TRBJ1-2, with TRBD1 as a possible D gene (5 bases). Germline assignment: CDR1 LNHNV and CDR2 YYDKDF (reference sequence). CDR3 length equals 13 residues. The germline V and J ends were trimmed by 4 bases and 8 bases, with 14 bases remaining between them. The DNA of the CDR3 is TGTGCCACCAGCATGGGACCGTCTGAAGGCTACACCTTC. Residues: CATSMGPSEGYTF.

This clonotype was counted a single time. The V call is TRBV29-1, the J call TRBJ2-3; 10 nucleotides line up with TRBD2. CDR1 is SQVTM, CDR2 ANQGSEA, per germline. The CDR3 sequence is 17 residues long. Trimming at V came to 3 bases and at J to 2 bases, leaving 11 bases not matched to a gene. This CDR3 reads CSVEVDLAGALTDTQYF. CDR3 DNA sequence: TGCAGCGTTGAGGTGGATCTAGCGGGGGCCCTCACAGATACGCAGTATTTT.

J is TRBJ1-2 and V is TRBV7-9; D remains unclear. V was pared by 1 base and J by 5 bases, with 5 bases between. Germline CDR1 reads SEHNR; CDR2 reads FQNEAQ (reference sequence). The CDR3 is 12 residues long. The CDR3 sequence is CASSLVGYGYTF. The CDR3, as DNA: TGTGCCAGCAGCTTAGTGGGTTATGGCTACACCTTC.

This clonotype was counted a few times. V gene TRBV2 combines with J gene TRBJ1-1; D gene ambiguous. The CDR3 covers 14 residues. Germline V CDR1 and CDR2: SNHLY, FYNNEI. The V end lost 7 bases, the J end lost 0 bases, and 12 bases lay between the germline ends. The CDR3 protein is CASKAAVMNTEAFF. The DNA of the CDR3 is TGTGCCAGCAAGGCTGCCGTAATGAACACTGAAGCTTTCTTT.